This TCR beta chain was sequenced in a study of lymphopenia after photon versus proton radiotherapy. Study results and caveats: In patients who died, overall survival fell as post-nadir TCR diversity dropped more. Oligoclonal CD8+ Temra expansion after nadir drove photon patients' diversity drop.

Using immunoSEQ multiplex PCR, the repertoire was profiled, and TCRdb retains in-frame clones only, with some absent. The sample includes tens of thousands of clones, approximately 90% of them seen just once. This clone has just a few counts. The antigen remains undetermined. V was pared by 1 base and J by 5 bases, with 13 bases of the junction left unmatched. The CDR3 covers 17 residues. Germline lookup yields CDR1 LGHNA and CDR2 YNFKEQ. This TCR was recovered from a woman in her sixties or seventies with pancreatic cancer. Here the sequenced sample was peripheral blood, taken from a patient treated with photon-based radiotherapy. The chain links TRBV4-2 to TRBJ2-5; 7 positions agree with TRBD2. The CDR3 coding sequence is TGTGCCAGCAGCCAAGGACGTACATCGGGAGGACTGGAGACCCAGTACTTC. It specifies CASSQGRTSGGLETQYF.